This T cell receptor (beta chain) was retrieved from a study of cytomegalovirus exposure and HLA in healthy donors. As for the donors, each was a healthy bone marrow donor. In the PCR, 60 Vbeta and 13 Jbeta primers were used. Data came from immunoSEQ multiplex PCR; TCRdb stores just in-frame clones and leaves some out. The sample has roughly 78,000 clones, about 72% seen once. Germline V gives CDR1 WSHSY, CDR2 SAAADI. V shed 6 bases and J 4 bases; nucleotides not matched to a gene: 3. The CDR3 length is 15 residues. Study conclusions and caveats: Many donors carried some public TCRs, although rarity characterized most TCR sequences. Within an earlier analysis, most TCR beta V segments proved productive either about 90% or about 30% of the time.

Concerning this clone: Its antigen is undetermined.

The chain joins TRBV10-2 to TRBJ2-7; 16 positions match TRBD2. This TCR was recovered from a man aged 35-49 years in good health and CMV-seropositive. Sequencing was carried out using PBMCs. DNA of the CDR3: TGCGCCAGCAGGGGGACTAGCGGGGGGGTATACGAGCAGTACTTC. Encoded protein: CASRGTSGGVYEQYF.